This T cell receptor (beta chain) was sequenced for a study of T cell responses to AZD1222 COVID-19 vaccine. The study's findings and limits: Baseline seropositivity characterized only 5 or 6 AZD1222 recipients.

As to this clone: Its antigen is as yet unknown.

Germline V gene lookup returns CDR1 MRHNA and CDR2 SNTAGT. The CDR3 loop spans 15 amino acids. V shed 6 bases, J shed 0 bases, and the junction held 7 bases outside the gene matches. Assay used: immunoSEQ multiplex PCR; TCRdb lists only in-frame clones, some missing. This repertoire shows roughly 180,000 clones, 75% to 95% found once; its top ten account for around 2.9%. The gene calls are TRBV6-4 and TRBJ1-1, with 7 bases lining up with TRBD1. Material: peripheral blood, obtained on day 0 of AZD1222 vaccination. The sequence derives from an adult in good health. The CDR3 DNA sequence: TGTGCCAGCAGGAGACAGGGTGGTATGAACACTGAAGCTTTCTTT. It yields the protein CASRRQGGMNTEAFF.